This T cell receptor (beta chain) appears in the sequencing data of a study of CD8 T cells in Susac syndrome. The study, taken as a whole, reports: The study conceded that its TCR sequencing and HLA analysis involved relatively few individuals.

The RNA input was about 0.5 to 1 ug, and it was reverse transcribed with random hexamers. MiXCR was run by TCRdb on the immunoSEQ multiplex PCR reads, yielding one entry per CDR3 protein. In the table there are more than 95,000 distinct CDR3 sequences, 80% to 95% of which are singletons. Sequencing of TCR beta was performed on blood CD8+ and CD4+ T cells. FACS was used to enrich TEMRA cells, whereas the CD8+ and CD4+ T cells were obtained by negative isolation. A word on this clonotype: The antigen remains unidentified.

The source is a human donor with multiple sclerosis. Specimen: CD8+ T cells from PBMCs.

The CDR3 here is CASSTPGQANYEQYF. The CDR3 bases are TGCGCCAGCAGCACCCCGGGACAGGCAAACTACGAGCAGTACTTC. The chain links TRBV4-1 to TRBJ2-7, with 8 bases fitting TRBD1. Germline V gives CDR1 MGHRA, CDR2 YSYEKL. The V and J ends lost 5 bases and 3 bases, in that order; junction bases with no gene match: 9. The CDR3 covers 15 residues.